Sequencing of this TCR beta chain was carried out in a study of blood T cells in healthy people across ages. Study findings and constraints: Possibly, changes in expanded clonotypes were confounded because donor CMV status was unknown.

CDR1 is MGHRA and CDR2 is YSYEKL in the germline V gene. The CDR3 contains 18 residues. This clonotype appeared many times. What it binds is unknown. One end of the junction is discordant with germline, which a read error may explain. The second PCR ran about 6 to 11 cycles with a sample-barcoded 5' primer and J-beta primers. TCRdb used MiXCR to reprocess the 5' RACE reads, holding one entry per CDR3 protein. The table shows 710,000 or so distinct CDR3 sequences, with around a fifth occurring only once. Material for sequencing was blood. The sequence was obtained from a man between 65 and 85 years old in good health. The chain combines TRBV4-1 with TRBJ2-3, with 15 bases that match TRBD2. The CDR3 DNA sequence: TGTGCCAGCAGCCCGGGACTAGCGGGGGGACCTAGCACAGATACGCAGTATTTT. Translated: CASSPGLAGGPSTDTQYF.